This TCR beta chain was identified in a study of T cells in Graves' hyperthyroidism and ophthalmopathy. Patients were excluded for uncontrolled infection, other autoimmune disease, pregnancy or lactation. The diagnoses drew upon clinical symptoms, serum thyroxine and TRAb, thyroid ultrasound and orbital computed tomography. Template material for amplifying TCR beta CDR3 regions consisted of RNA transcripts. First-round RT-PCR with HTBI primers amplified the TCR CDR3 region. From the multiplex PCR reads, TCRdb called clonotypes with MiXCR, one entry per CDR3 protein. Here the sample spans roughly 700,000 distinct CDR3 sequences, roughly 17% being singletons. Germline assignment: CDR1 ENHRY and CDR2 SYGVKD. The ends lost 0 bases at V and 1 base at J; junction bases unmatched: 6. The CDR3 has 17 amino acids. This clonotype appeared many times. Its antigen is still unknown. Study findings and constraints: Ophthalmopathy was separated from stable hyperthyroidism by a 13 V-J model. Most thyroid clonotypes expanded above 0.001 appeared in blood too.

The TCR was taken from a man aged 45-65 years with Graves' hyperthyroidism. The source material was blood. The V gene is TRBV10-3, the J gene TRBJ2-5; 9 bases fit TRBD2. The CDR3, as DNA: TGTGCCATCAGTGAGTCGTTGACTAGCGGCACCCAAGAGACCCAGTACTTC. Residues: CAISESLTSGTQETQYF.